This T cell receptor (beta chain) stems from a study of shared clonotypes between healthy human individuals (dated by TCRdb to 2020 to 2022). About the study as a whole: The cohort included a few men and a couple of women between 18 and 49 years of age. For each donor, three plates each were used for CD4 naive and CD4 memory, two plates were used for CD8 naive, and one plate was used for CD8 memory. To estimate repertoire size and how much clonotype sharing occurs between individuals, the study deeply sequenced the blood TCR repertoires of five healthy adults. Libraries were prepared and TCR repertoires were sequenced by different laboratories using diverse techniques, in order to increase sequencing depth and limit assay-specific biases. Between about 0.94 and 8.9 billion PBMCs per donor were obtained by leukapheresis. The research as a whole found: Naive subsets generally had larger estimated clonotype richness than memory subsets did. When a few donors were compared, the shared fraction of clonotypes was approximately 5% for naive CD4, 3.5% to 4% for naive CD8, 2.3% for memory CD4, and around 0.4% for memory CD8. Even with the large sequencing depth, rarefaction of the sorted-subset datasets indicated that sequencing was incomplete. Higher generation probabilities were observed for clonotypes shared by all four sorted-subset donors than for non-shared clonotypes. Pairwise subsampling led to the expectation that sequencing depth would affect the degree of clonotype sharing among donors. Sampling was limited to blood, and TCR repertoires in tissue likely differ from TCR repertoires in blood. Because the study included only a small number of donors, the genetic and exposure-history diversity represented was limited.

As concerns this clone: The antigen it binds to is not known. One base away there is no much larger clone; base qualities are not given.

Using the deep immunoSEQ assay, multiplex PCR amplified TCR CDR3 regions from genomic DNA. Genomic DNA extracted from each cell subset was distributed evenly over all wells of several immunoSEQ 96-well plates, and each plate served as one replicate. For sorted subsets, about 200 ng genomic DNA, equal to 30,000 or so T cell genomes, was loaded into each replicate PCR. The purified libraries were quantified using a Qubit 3.0 fluorometer, sized with a Bioanalyzer 2100, and then quantified again using the KAPA Library Quantification kit. Every immunoSEQ 96-well plate was sequenced on a separate single-read 150-cycle Illumina NextSeq 550 flow cell. The source study handled its data this way. Because the immunoSEQ output included only junctional sequences and no quality scores, the filtering could not be the same as the filtering used for full-length reads. Sequences were annotated with PyIR, a Python wrapper for IgBLAST v1.9, using IMGT germline references to assign V/J genes and CDR3. Reads were filtered out if the reads had weak V/J assignments (E-value above 1e-6), no CDR3, stop codons, out-of-frame junctions, or ambiguous translated residues. A V3J clonotype was defined by an identical inferred V gene, J gene, and CDR3 amino acid sequence. The percentage overlap between two repertoires was calculated by dividing the number of shared unique clonotypes by the size of the smaller repertoire. RTK rarefaction, the Chao1 estimator, and Recon v2.1 estimates of unobserved clonotypes were used to assess repertoire richness. OLGA was used to compute generation probabilities for all TCRbeta clonotypes that the gDNA method yielded from a few donors. The table was pulled from immuneACCESS by TCRdb, which kept in-frame rearrangements only. Such tables lose some clones; where checked, under half of the loss comes from unresolved V genes, and the rest has no known cause. V and J calls and clone size come straight from that table; D and trimming were deduced from the DNA. The sample data list around 2.3 million clones, and about 94% of these were observed just once. The leading ten clones occupy roughly 0.13% of the sample.

The donors were healthy, HIV-negative adults who had no recently reported acute infections or vaccinations. Every donor was a Caucasian adult residing in Nashville, Tennessee, USA. CD4+ T cells were enriched through magnetic negative selection, after which naive cells were positively selected on CD45RA and the remaining negative fraction served as the memory subset. Blood was collected by leukapheresis, and PBMCs were isolated by Ficoll-Histopaque density gradient centrifugation and then cryopreserved in liquid nitrogen vapor phase. Analytical flow cytometry was used to check the purity and quantity of every magnetically sorted T cell population. Genomic DNA was isolated from each sorted fraction and quantified by UV absorbance on a Nanodrop 2000c. The origin of this receptor is a man aged 18 to 29 in good health. Material for sequencing was naive CD4+ T cells sorted from blood. This specimen's cell subset or site label, interpreted: CD45RA+ positively selected.

DNA sequence: TGTGCCAGCAGCCTAGGCAGGGTTCAAGAGACCCAGTACTTC. Its translation reads: CASSLGRVQETQYF. The V and J genes are TRBV7-3 and TRBJ2-5; the D gene is perhaps TRBD1, from 5 matching bases. Counted from cysteine to phenylalanine, this CDR3 has 14 amino acids. Only the CDR3 portion is preserved as DNA: 42 bases, with reading frame beginning at the first base. Trimming takes 5 bases from V and 2 bases from J, and the germline ends sit 12 bases apart. CDR1 and CDR2 are read off the germline V gene as SGHTA and FQGTGA.